This TCR beta chain stems from a study of blood T cell repertoires in COVID-19. The overall study: Sites across the United States, Italy and Spain contributed samples from acute and convalescent COVID-19. From T cells, B-cell-depleted T cells, or PBMCs came the material, which was cDNA or gDNA.

CDR3 length equals 17 residues. V was shortened by 2 bases and J by 8 bases, with 23 bases between the two germline ends. Germline lookup yields CDR1 SGDLS and CDR2 YYNGEE. Original processing notes: Reference gene primer amplification in the assay estimated nucleated cell counts. Assay: immunoSEQ multiplex PCR; the TCRdb copy retains only in-frame clones and omits some. D and trimming come from the DNA, and the V and J calls and clone size come from that table. The sample has 100,000 to 150,000 clones, about 85% seen once. This chain connects TRBV9 to TRBJ2-1, with D possibly TRBD2 on 6 matching bases. Source material: peripheral blood. The TCR was taken from an elderly man with active or convalescent COVID-19. CDR3 sequence (DNA): TGTGCCAGCAGCGTCGGTCTAGGGGCGGGGTTTAGGGATGAGCAGTTCTTC. Translation: CASSVGLGAGFRDEQFF.